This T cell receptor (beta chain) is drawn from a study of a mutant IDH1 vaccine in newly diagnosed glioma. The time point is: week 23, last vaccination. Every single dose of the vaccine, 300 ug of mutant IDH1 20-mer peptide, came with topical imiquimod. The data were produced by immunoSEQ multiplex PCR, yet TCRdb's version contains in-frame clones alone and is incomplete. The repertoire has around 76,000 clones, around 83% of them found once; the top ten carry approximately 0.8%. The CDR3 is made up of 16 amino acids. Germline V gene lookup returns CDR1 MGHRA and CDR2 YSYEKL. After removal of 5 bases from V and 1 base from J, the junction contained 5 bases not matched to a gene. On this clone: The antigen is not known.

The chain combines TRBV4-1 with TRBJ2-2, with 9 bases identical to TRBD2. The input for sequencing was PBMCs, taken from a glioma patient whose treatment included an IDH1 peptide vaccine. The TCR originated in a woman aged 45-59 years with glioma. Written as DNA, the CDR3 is TGCGCCAGCAGCTCGAGGACTAGCGAGAACACCGGGGAGCTGTTTTTT. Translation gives CASSSRTSENTGELFF.